Following are 30 T cell receptor beta chains from one sample sequenced in a study of blood T cell repertoires in COVID-19. The repertoire was sequenced with immunoSEQ multiplex PCR; TCRdb's copy has only in-frame clones and lacks some. Of more than 95,000 clones listed, around 87% were seen once; the top ten hold approximately 15%. The sequencing input was peripheral blood. The receptors originated from a man aged 50-59 years with acute or convalescent COVID-19.

The V call is TRBV7-9, the J call TRBJ1-5, with a weak D call TRBD1 (6 bases). Germline V gene lookup returns CDR1 SEHNR and CDR2 FQNEAQ (reference sequence). V lost 3 bases to trimming and J lost 0 bases, with 9 bases between them. The length of the CDR3 is 15 residues. The CDR3 is CASSLGDNSNQPQHF. CDR3 DNA sequence: TGTGCCAGCAGCTTGGGGGACAATAGCAATCAGCCCCAGCATTTT. Complete variable domain (other parts from reference TRBV7-9 and TRBJ1-5): DTGVSQNPRHKITKRGQNVTFRCDPISEHNRLYWYRQTLGQGPEFLTYFQNEAQLEKSRLLSDRFSAERPKGSFSTLEIQRTEQGDSAMYLCASSLGDNSNQPQHFGDGTRLSIL.

The chain has TRBV7-2 and TRBJ2-5; the D gene is possibly TRBD1 (7 bases). Germline lookup yields CDR1 SGHTA and CDR2 FQGNSA. V was trimmed by 5 bases and J by 5 bases, leaving 15 bases between them. The CDR3 length is 14 residues. CDR3 coding DNA: TGTGCCAGCAGCCCCCGGAGGGGGCGGGAGACCCAGTACTTC. This sequence encodes CASSPRRGRETQYF.

This clone was observed once. V gene TRBV25-1 combines with J gene TRBJ2-3; D perhaps matches TRBD2 (5 bases). Trimming stripped 4 bases from V and 2 bases from J, with 19 bases between. This CDR3 contains 17 residues. Germline CDR1 reads MGHDK; CDR2 reads SYGVNS. This CDR3 reads CASSVAGLAVDTDTQYF. In nucleotides, the CDR3 is TGTGCCAGCAGTGTCGCTGGGCTAGCCGTCGACACAGATACGCAGTATTTT.

In nucleotides, the CDR3 is TGTGCCAGCTCACCTACCGCGAGCTCCTACAATGAGCAGTTCTTC. Its translation is CASSPTASSYNEQFF. The chain combines TRBV18 with TRBJ2-1, with D unresolved. Trimming pared 3 bases from V and 0 bases from J, leaving 9 bases between. Germline V gene sequence: CDR1 KGHSH, CDR2 LQKENI. The CDR3 totals 15 residues.

The rearrangement links TRBV19 to TRBJ2-7, with a tentative D call TRBD1 (7 bases). V was shortened by 3 bases and J by 0 bases, with 12 bases between the two germline ends. CDR3 length: 15 residues. Per germline, CDR1 LNHDA and CDR2 SQIVND (reference sequence). Here the CDR3 reads CASSIWQGGSYEQYF. The CDR3 nucleotides are TGTGCCAGTAGTATTTGGCAGGGGGGCTCCTACGAGCAGTACTTC. The variable domain in full, completed from reference TRBV19 and TRBJ2-7, reads DGGITQSPKYLFRKEGQNVTLSCEQNLNHDAMYWYRQDPGQGLRLIYYSQIVNDFQKGDIAEGYSVSREKKESFPLTVTSAQKNPTAFYLCASSIWQGGSYEQYFGPGTRLTVT.

The chain has TRBV28 and TRBJ2-5; D possibly corresponds to TRBD2 (6 bases). V shed 4 bases and J shed 5 bases, with 14 bases lying between them. CDR1 and CDR2 (germline): MDHEN, SYDVKM. CDR3 length equals 14 residues. The CDR3, as DNA: TGTGCCAGCAGTTCCCTCCACCGGGGGGAGACCCAGTACTTC. Translated: CASSSLHRGETQYF.

The chain's CDR3 is CASSFAGDRNIQYF. The CDR3 bases are TGTGCCAGCAGTTTTGCTGGGGACAGAAACATTCAGTACTTC. The V gene is TRBV27, the J gene TRBJ2-4, with 7 bases matching TRBD1. V shed 3 bases, J shed 6 bases, and the junction held 5 bases outside the gene matches. Germline CDR1 reads MNHEY; CDR2 reads SMNVEV (reference sequence). This CDR3 is built from 14 residues.

This rearrangement joins TRBV5-1 to TRBJ1-2; D remains unclear. Germline CDR1 SGHRS, CDR2 YFSETQ. The CDR3 spans 13 residues. V was cut by 0 bases and J by 2 bases, with 5 bases left in between. CDR3: CASSLAGNYGYTF. The CDR3 DNA follows: TGCGCCAGCAGCTTGGCCGGGAACTATGGCTACACCTTC.

The gene calls are TRBV6-5 and TRBJ2-7, with TRBD2 as a possible D gene (6 bases). Germline-derived CDR1 and CDR2 are MNHEY and SVGAGI. V was cut by 7 bases and J by 0 bases, with 13 bases left in between. The CDR3 contains 14 residues. The CDR3 sequence: CASTHGTRSYEQYF. CDR3 sequence (DNA): TGTGCCAGCACTCACGGGACTCGCTCCTACGAGCAGTACTTC.

The J gene is TRBJ2-1, the V gene TRBV5-4; 9 bases are a match to TRBD2. V trimming: 4 bases; J trimming: 4 bases; junction bases outside the gene matches: 6. The CDR3 runs 15 residues. The germline V gene has CDR1 SGHNT and CDR2 YYREEE (reference sequence). The CDR3, as DNA: TGTGCCAGCAGCCCTGGCGGGAGGGGGTACAATGAGCAGTTCTTC. Its protein is CASSPGGRGYNEQFF. Full variable domain (missing parts from reference TRBV5-4 and TRBJ2-1): ETGVTQSPTHLIKTRGQQVTLRCSSQSGHNTVSWYQQALGQGPQFIFQYYREEENGRGNFPPRFSGLQFPNYSSELNVNALELDDSALYLCASSPGGRGYNEQFFGPGTRLTVL.

The V and J genes are TRBV2 and TRBJ2-7, with D perhaps matching TRBD2 (6 bases). The CDR3 contains 14 residues. V lost 8 bases and J lost 0, with 14 bases in between. Germline assignment: CDR1 SNHLY and CDR2 FYNNEI. The CDR3 is CASQSGLDSYEQYF. The CDR3 nucleotides are TGTGCCAGCCAGAGCGGGTTAGACTCCTACGAGCAGTACTTC.

The rearrangement uses TRBV14 and TRBJ2-5; 9 positions match TRBD2. This CDR3 spans 15 amino acids. V trimming: 0 bases; J trimming: 4 bases; junction bases outside the gene matches: 3. Germline-derived CDR1 and CDR2 are SGHDN and FVKESK. Here the CDR3 DNA reads TGTGCCAGCAGCCAAGAGCTAGCGGGAACAGAGACCCAGTACTTC. Its protein is CASSQELAGTETQYF.

The rearrangement uses TRBV7-9 and TRBJ2-6, with 7 nucleotides matching TRBD1. Germline lookup yields CDR1 SEHNR and CDR2 FQNEAQ (reference sequence). V dropped 5 bases and J dropped 0; count of bases not matched to a gene: 10. This CDR3 spans 18 amino acids. CDR3 nucleotides: TGTGCCAGCAGCCCAGAGACAGGGACGAACTCTGGGGCCAACGTCCTGACTTTC. Protein product: CASSPETGTNSGANVLTF.

The V gene is TRBV12-5, the J gene TRBJ2-5, with 7 nucleotides matching TRBD2. This CDR3 is 16 amino acids long. The J segment lost 1 base and the V segment lost 2 bases, leaving 7 bases of the junction unmatched. Germline V gene data show CDR1 as LGHNT and CDR2 as FRNRAP. The CDR3 is CASGLLGRGFQETQYF. The CDR3 nucleotides are TGTGCTAGTGGTTTGTTAGGGAGGGGTTTCCAAGAGACCCAGTACTTC. The entire variable domain, with the rest obtained from reference TRBV12-5 and TRBJ2-5, is as follows: DARVTQTPRHKVTEMGQEVTMRCQPILGHNTVFWYRQTMMQGLELLAYFRNRAPLDDSGMPKDRFSAEMPDATLATLKIQPSEPRDSAVYFCASGLLGRGFQETQYFGPGTRLLVL.

J is TRBJ2-1 and V is TRBV6-4; TRBD2 might be the D (5 bases). Germline V gene sequence: CDR1 MRHNA, CDR2 SNTAGT. This CDR3 contains 13 residues. The ends were cut back, 2 bases at V and 7 bases at J, with 9 bases in the middle. The CDR3 nucleotides are TGTGCCAGCAGTGACGCTAGCCTGAATGAGCAGTTCTTC. As protein: CASSDASLNEQFF.

Notes on this clone: A much larger clone lies one base from this, so it may be a read error. The chain couples TRBV11-2 to TRBJ2-7; 11 bases agree with TRBD2. V trimming: 6 bases; J trimming: 2 bases; junction bases outside the gene matches: 0. The germline gives CDR1 SGHAT, CDR2 FQNNGV. CDR3 size: 13 residues. CDR3 nucleotides: TGTGCCAGCAGGGGACTAGCGGCCTACGAGCAGTACTTC. Residues: CASRGLAAYEQYF.

V and J are TRBV11-3 and TRBJ2-3; 11 nucleotides agree with TRBD2. CDR1 is SGHNT and CDR2 is YENEEA in the germline V gene. The CDR3 covers 16 residues. V dropped 5 bases and J dropped 0; count of bases not matched to a gene: 4. The CDR3 loop is CASSPGLAASTDTQYF. The CDR3 region has the DNA TGTGCCAGCAGCCCGGGACTAGCGGCTAGCACAGATACGCAGTATTTT.

The V and J genes are TRBV19 and TRBJ2-2; a possible D gene is TRBD2 (5 bases). Germline V lookup: CDR1 LNHDA, CDR2 SQIVND (reference sequence). V shed 4 bases and J shed 1 base, with 10 bases lying between them. The CDR3 spans 15 residues. CDR3 bases: TGTGCCAGTAGTAGCAGACTAAGGAACACCGGGGAGCTGTTTTTT. Translation: CASSSRLRNTGELFF.

V usage is TRBV27 and J usage is TRBJ2-2, with TRBD1 identical over 7 bases. Trimming removed 7 bases from V and 8 bases from J; junction bases left unmatched: 10. Germline-derived CDR1 and CDR2 are MNHEY and SMNVEV (reference sequence). The CDR3 runs 14 residues. CDR3 DNA sequence: TGTGCCAGCACCGAAAGGGGGCCCTGGGGGGAGCTGTTTTTT. As protein: CASTERGPWGELFF.

The chain employs TRBV10-2 and TRBJ2-3; TRBD2 aligns across 13 bases. The V and J ends lost 4 bases and 2 bases, in that order; junction bases with no gene match: 15. The V gene's germline CDR1 is WSHSY and CDR2 SAAADI. The CDR3 spans 20 residues. For the CDR3, the DNA is TGCGCCAGCAGTGGTTGGGGACTAGCGGGACAAGGGGAACACACAGATACGCAGTATTTT. This gives the protein CASSGWGLAGQGEHTDTQYF.

The chain has TRBV29-1 and TRBJ2-2, with D unresolved. The CDR3 runs 13 residues. The germline V gene encodes CDR1 SQVTM and CDR2 ANQGSEA. V was clipped by 7 bases and J by 5 bases, with 14 bases between them. The CDR3 DNA is TGCAGCGCTGCGTCGGGTGAGACCGGGGAGCTGTTTTTT. Its translation is CSAASGETGELFF.

The rearrangement links TRBV30 to TRBJ2-3; 8 bases match TRBD2. CDR1 is GTSNPN, CDR2 SVGIG, per germline (reference sequence). The CDR3 covers 15 residues. The V gene end was trimmed by 7 bases and the J gene end by 0 bases; junction bases not matched to a gene: 9. The CDR3 DNA sequence: TGTGCCTTTCAAGGACTAGCCCGAAGCACAGATACGCAGTATTTT. Translated: CAFQGLARSTDTQYF. Filled out from reference TRBV30 and TRBJ2-3, the complete variable domain reads SQTIHQWPATLVQPVGSPLSLECTVEGTSNPNLYWYRQAAGRGLQLLFYSVGIGQISSEVPQNLSASRPQDRQFILSSKKLLLSDSGFYLCAFQGLARSTDTQYFGPGTRLTVL.

J is TRBJ2-2 and V is TRBV27, with TRBD2 identical over 11 bases. There are 15 residues in the CDR3. V was clipped by 6 bases and J by 5 bases; unmatched bases: 5. Germline CDR1 and CDR2: MNHEY and SMNVEV (reference sequence). CDR3 nucleotide sequence: TGTGCCAGCAGCTTGGGACTAGCGGCAACCGGGGAGCTGTTTTTT. It is translated as CASSLGLAATGELFF.

The chain has TRBV28 and TRBJ1-4, with D perhaps TRBD1 (6 bases). Trimming pared 8 bases from V and 3 bases from J, leaving 13 bases between. CDR1 MDHEN and CDR2 SYDVKM come from the germline V gene. The CDR3 runs to 14 residues. The CDR3, as DNA: TGTGCCAGCGGGGTCTCAGGGGCTAATGAAAAACTGTTTTTT. Protein: CASGVSGANEKLFF.

The J gene is TRBJ1-5, the V gene TRBV2, with a possible D match to TRBD1 (5 bases). V dropped 6 bases and J dropped 5 bases, with 14 bases sitting between them. Germline lookup yields CDR1 SNHLY and CDR2 FYNNEI. The CDR3 sequence is 14 residues long. The CDR3 nucleotides are TGTGCCAGCAGGACCGTGGGGCTCTATCAGCCCCAGCATTTT. Translation gives CASRTVGLYQPQHF.

The gene calls are TRBV7-2 and TRBJ2-1; 8 bases agree with TRBD1. CDR3 length equals 15 residues. Trimming took 1 base from V and 6 from J; bases not matched to a gene: 5. The germline V gene encodes CDR1 SGHTA and CDR2 FQGNSA. The CDR3 spells CASSLGQGASNEQFF. The CDR3 DNA follows: TGTGCCAGCAGCTTAGGGCAGGGGGCGAGCAATGAGCAGTTCTTC. The whole variable domain, remainder taken from reference TRBV7-2 and TRBJ2-1, is GAGVSQSPSNKVTEKGKDVELRCDPISGHTALYWYRQSLGQGLEFLIYFQGNSAPDKSGLPSDRFSAERTGGSVSTLTIQRTQQEDSAVYLCASSLGQGASNEQFFGPGTRLTVL.

This CDR3 reads CASSVSGGVGTPHEQYF. The CDR3 bases are TGTGCCAGCAGCGTTTCAGGGGGCGTAGGGACTCCCCACGAGCAGTACTTC. The genes are TRBV9 and TRBJ2-7; 8 bases are a match to TRBD1. The CDR3 has 17 amino acids. Germline assignment: CDR1 SGDLS and CDR2 YYNGEE. Trimming cost V 2 bases and J 5 bases; bases outside gene matches: 15.

The chain carries TRBV6-5 and TRBJ2-3, with TRBD2 identical over 7 bases. V dropped 9 bases and J dropped 2; count of bases not matched to a gene: 8. The germline gives CDR1 MNHEY, CDR2 SVGAGI. The CDR3 contains 14 residues. CDR3 amino acids: CASKEGGPTDTQYF. The DNA of the CDR3 is TGTGCCAGTAAGGAGGGAGGGCCCACAGATACGCAGTATTTT.

The V and J genes are TRBV10-3 and TRBJ2-2; TRBD2 is a possible D gene (6 bases). Germline values: CDR1 ENHRY, CDR2 SYGVKD. Trimming cost V 0 bases and J 1 base, with 9 bases left between them. CDR3 size: 16 residues. CDR3 residues: CAISESVSGNTGELFF. The CDR3 region has the DNA TGTGCCATCAGTGAGTCGGTTAGCGGGAACACCGGGGAGCTGTTTTTT.

J is TRBJ2-5 and V is TRBV6-5; tentative D call: TRBD1 (6 bases). This CDR3 region has 13 residues. V was clipped by 5 bases and J by 4 bases, with 11 bases between them. Germline V gene data show CDR1 as MNHEY and CDR2 as SVGAGI. In nucleotides, the CDR3 is TGTGCCAGCAGTCCCGGGACACTAGAGACCCAGTACTTC. The encoded protein is CASSPGTLETQYF.